The T cell receptor beta chain under discussion was sequenced for a study of blood T cell repertoires in COVID-19. Study-wide background: Collection of acute and convalescent COVID-19 samples took place in the United States, Italy and Spain. PBMCs, B-cell-depleted T cells, or T cells were the source of the cDNA or gDNA that made up the material.

Authors' analysis steps: Nucleated cell number was recorded as an estimate derived from reference gene primer amplification. This table comes from immunoSEQ multiplex PCR, and its TCRdb copy is limited to in-frame clones, with some not included. The DNA was the basis for D and trimming; V, J and clone size are from that table. This sample has 650,000 to 800,000 clones, with 70% to 90% found just once. Only one count was recorded for this clone. The source is a woman between 18 and 29 years old with acute or convalescent COVID-19. Source material: peripheral blood.

This CDR3 is CATSRGGDINTIYF. The DNA of the CDR3 is TGTGCCACCAGCAGAGGAGGGGACATAAACACCATATATTTT. The V call is TRBV15, the J call TRBJ1-3, with D maybe TRBD1 (6 bases). V lost 1 base, J lost 6 bases, and 10 bases lay in between. The CDR3 length is 14 residues. The V gene's germline CDR1 is LNHNV and CDR2 YYDKDF (reference sequence).